This T cell receptor (beta chain) was sequenced during a study of vaccination effects on CD4 cells after COVID-19. Broader study findings: Healthy vaccinees had only 1 of 255 vaccine-induced clones cross-react with common cold coronaviruses.

Concerning this clone itself: What it binds is not known.

Looked up from germline, CDR1 is SGHDT and CDR2 is YYEEEE. Trimming stripped 2 bases from V and 0 bases from J, with 10 bases between. The CDR3 consists of 15 residues. Measured with immunoSEQ multiplex PCR; TCRdb has only the in-frame clones, and not every one. The sample holds 40,000 or so clones, around 80% seen once. Cultured cells yielded isolated CD4+ T cells after 10 to 11 days. This chain uses TRBV5-6 with TRBJ2-3; the D is unclear. This TCR was recovered from a human donor who received a COVID-19 vaccine. The source material was CD4+ T cells from PBMCs cultured without peptide, sampled before COVID-19 vaccination. CDR3 bases: TGTGCCAGCAGCTTAAGCCCATCTAGCACAGATACGCAGTATTTT. Its protein is CASSLSPSSTDTQYF.